The 22 T cell receptor beta chains below come from one sample, sequenced in a study of human CD8 memory T cell subsets. Production of TCR beta libraries used UMI-labeled 5' RACE as the method. One entry per CDR3 protein, without DNA, is what TCRdb gives after re-calling the 5' RACE reads. The listing records some 7,500 distinct CDR3 sequences. Sequencing was carried out using CD8+ T cells from PBMCs. Receptors were obtained from a human donor in good health.

This clonotype registers medium-sized by frequency. The chain uses TRBV12-3 or TRBV12-4 and TRBJ2-7. This CDR3 spans 14 amino acids. The CDR3 is CASGPLADLYEQYF.

The V and J genes are TRBV19 and TRBJ2-2. Germline lookup yields CDR1 LNHDA and CDR2 SQIVND (reference sequence). This CDR3 has 15 amino acids. CDR3 loop: CASSFGRQNTGELFF.

This chain uses TRBV12-5 with TRBJ2-7; without DNA, the TCRdb call of TRBD2 cannot be checked. The CDR3 covers 15 residues. The V gene's germline CDR1 is LGHNT and CDR2 FRNRAP. The CDR3 protein is CASGYYRDHTYEQYF.

The chain links TRBV2 to TRBJ2-5. This CDR3 region has 12 residues. Germline assignment: CDR1 SNHLY and CDR2 FYNNEI. CDR3: CASSGSEGTQYF.

Judged by frequency, this clonotype is medium-sized (0.01 to 0.1%). The V gene is TRBV12-3 or TRBV12-4, the J gene TRBJ1-4; TCRdb proposes TRBD1, but this gene call is untestable without DNA. CDR3 length equals 15 residues. The CDR3 loop reads CASSPAGTGGEKLFF.

The chain couples TRBV27 to TRBJ2-5. The CDR3 length is 13 residues. Germline-derived CDR1 and CDR2 are MNHEY and SMNVEV (reference sequence). CDR3 residues: CASSLGQMETQYF.

The genes are TRBV15 and TRBJ2-1; no DNA is available, so the TRBD2 call from TCRdb remains unchecked. CDR3 size: 17 residues. Germline CDR1 LNHNV, CDR2 YYDKDF (reference sequence). CDR3 protein: CATSIDSGASNGNEQFF.

This sequence joins TRBV10-3 and TRBJ2-5; there is no DNA to check the TCRdb D call of TRBD2. The germline gives CDR1 ENHRY, CDR2 SYGVKD. This CDR3 is built from 15 residues. The CDR3 loop reads CAISEPPGLALTQYF.

The chain has TRBV7-6 and TRBJ2-3; lacking DNA, the TRBD1 call made by TCRdb goes unchecked. Germline V gives CDR1 SGHVS, CDR2 FNYEAQ. This CDR3 region has 16 residues. CDR3 in amino acids: CASSLGPGRTTDTQYF. The full variable domain, with the rest looked up from reference TRBV7-6 and TRBJ2-3, is GAGVSQSPRYKVTKRGQDVALRCDPISGHVSLYWYRQALGQGPEFLTYFNYEAQQDKSGLPNDRFSAERPEGSISTLTIQRTEQRDSAMYRCASSLGPGRTTDTQYFGPGTRLTVL.

The chain combines TRBV7-2 with TRBJ2-1. The CDR3 sequence is 15 residues long. Germline assignment: CDR1 SGHTA and CDR2 FQGNSA. CDR3 sequence reads: CASSYQGGSYNEQFF.

This clonotype shows up as medium-sized (0.01 to 0.1%) by frequency. The genes are TRBV20-1 and TRBJ2-1; TCRdb returns TRBD2, unconfirmable since there is no DNA. The CDR3 totals 15 residues. CDR1 and CDR2 (germline): DFQATT, SNEGSKA (reference sequence). The CDR3 spells CSASGWRASYNEQFF.

The chain has TRBV5-4 and TRBJ2-1. The CDR3 has 13 residues. The germline V gene encodes CDR1 SGHNT and CDR2 YYREEE (reference sequence). CDR3 in amino acids: CASSSNLDLEQFF.

The chain joins TRBV27 to TRBJ1-5; absent DNA, TCRdb's TRBD1 call cannot be checked. Germline loops: CDR1 MNHEY, CDR2 SMNVEV (reference sequence). The CDR3 has 15 residues. Here the CDR3 reads CASSSTQGMGQPQHF.

V gene TRBV7-2 combines with J gene TRBJ1-4; TCRdb's assignment of TRBD1 cannot be checked, as there is no DNA. Germline CDR1 is SGHTA and CDR2 is FQGNSA. This CDR3 region has 15 residues. The CDR3 loop is CASSPGQTTNEKLFF.

The chain is built from TRBV6-5 and TRBJ2-5; the D call of TRBD2 rests on TCRdb alone, since no DNA is present to check it. The CDR3 has 13 amino acids. Looked up from germline, CDR1 is MNHEY and CDR2 is SVGAGI. CDR3: CASSPPGEETQYF.

The chain carries TRBV6-6 and TRBJ2-7; with no DNA, the TCRdb D assignment of TRBD2 cannot be verified. The CDR3 is 15 amino acids. The germline CDR1 and CDR2 sequences are MNHNY and SVGAGI (reference sequence). The CDR3 loop is CASSSPGTLPYEQYF.

V usage is TRBV5-5 and J usage is TRBJ2-7; TCRdb's D call of TRBD1 is untestable without DNA. The CDR3 loop spans 15 amino acids. CDR1 SGHKS and CDR2 YYEKEE come from the germline V gene (reference sequence). This chain's CDR3 is CASSSSDRVGYEQYF.

According to its frequency, this clonotype is medium-sized. This chain connects TRBV21-1 to TRBJ2-7; the TCRdb D gene call, TRBD1, has no DNA to confirm it. TRBV21-1 is annotated as a pseudogene. This CDR3 comprises 14 residues. The CDR3 is CASSRPRGTYEQYF.

The chain is built from TRBV6-1 and TRBJ1-1. This CDR3 spans 11 amino acids. Germline values: CDR1 MNHNS, CDR2 SASEGT. The CDR3 loop is CASSAYGEAFF.

This chain uses TRBV4-1 with TRBJ2-7. Germline assignment: CDR1 MGHRA and CDR2 YSYEKL. CDR3 length equals 14 residues. CDR3 sequence: CASSQERGSYEQYF.

By frequency, this clonotype is medium-sized (0.01 to 0.1%). The chain employs TRBV12-3 or TRBV12-4 and TRBJ2-7; TCRdb names TRBD1, which stays unverified in the absence of DNA. The CDR3 is 15 amino acids. CDR3 residues: CASSSPGQGVYEQYF.

This clonotype is deemed medium-sized by its frequency. CDR3 loop: CSVGASTTNEKLFF. This chain uses TRBV29-1 with TRBJ1-4. The germline V gene encodes CDR1 SQVTM and CDR2 ANQGSEA. CDR3 length: 14 residues.